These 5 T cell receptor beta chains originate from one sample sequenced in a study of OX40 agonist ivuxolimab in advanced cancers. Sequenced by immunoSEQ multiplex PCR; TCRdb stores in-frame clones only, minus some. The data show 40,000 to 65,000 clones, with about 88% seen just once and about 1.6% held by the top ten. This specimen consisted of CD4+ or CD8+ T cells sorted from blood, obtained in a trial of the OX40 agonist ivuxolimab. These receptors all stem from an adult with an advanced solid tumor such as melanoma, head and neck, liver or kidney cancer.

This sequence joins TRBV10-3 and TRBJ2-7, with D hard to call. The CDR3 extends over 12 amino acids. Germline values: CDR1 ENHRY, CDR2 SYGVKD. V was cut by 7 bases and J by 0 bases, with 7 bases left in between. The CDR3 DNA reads TGTGCCATCAAGGGCAGCTCCTACGAGCAGTACTTC. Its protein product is CAIKGSSYEQYF.

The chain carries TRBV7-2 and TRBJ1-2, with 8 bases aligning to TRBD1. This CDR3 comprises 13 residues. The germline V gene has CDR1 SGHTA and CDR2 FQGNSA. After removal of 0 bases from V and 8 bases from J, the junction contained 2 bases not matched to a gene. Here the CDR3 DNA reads TGTGCCAGCAGCTTAGCGGGACAGGACGGCTACACCTTC. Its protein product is CASSLAGQDGYTF.

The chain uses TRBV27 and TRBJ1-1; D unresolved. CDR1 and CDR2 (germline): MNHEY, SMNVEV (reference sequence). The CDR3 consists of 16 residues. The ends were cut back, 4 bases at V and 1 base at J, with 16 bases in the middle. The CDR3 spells CASSSDPIKRNTEAFF. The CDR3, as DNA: TGTGCCAGCAGTTCGGACCCGATAAAAAGGAACACTGAAGCTTTCTTT.

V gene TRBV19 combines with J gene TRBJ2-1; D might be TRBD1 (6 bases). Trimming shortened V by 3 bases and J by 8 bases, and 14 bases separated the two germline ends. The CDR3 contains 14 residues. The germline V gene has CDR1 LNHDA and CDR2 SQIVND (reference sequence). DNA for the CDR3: TGTGCCAGTAGTATCCAGGGGACAAGGGATGAGCAGTTCTTC. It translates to CASSIQGTRDEQFF.

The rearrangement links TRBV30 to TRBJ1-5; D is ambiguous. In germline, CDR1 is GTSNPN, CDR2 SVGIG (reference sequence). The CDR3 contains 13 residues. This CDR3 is CATGKGYGQPQHF. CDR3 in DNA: TGTGCTACGGGAAAGGGTTACGGGCAGCCCCAGCATTTT.